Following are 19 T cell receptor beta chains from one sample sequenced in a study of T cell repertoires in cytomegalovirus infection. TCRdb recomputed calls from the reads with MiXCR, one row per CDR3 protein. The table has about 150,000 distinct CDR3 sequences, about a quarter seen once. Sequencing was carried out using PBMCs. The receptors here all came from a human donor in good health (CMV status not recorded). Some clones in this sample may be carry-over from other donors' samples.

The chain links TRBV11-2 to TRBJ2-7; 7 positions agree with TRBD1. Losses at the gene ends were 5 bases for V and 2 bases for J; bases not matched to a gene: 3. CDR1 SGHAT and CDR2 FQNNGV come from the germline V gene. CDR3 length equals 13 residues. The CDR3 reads CASSEGQPYEQYF. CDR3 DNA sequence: TGTGCCAGCAGCGAGGGACAGCCCTACGAGCAGTACTTC.

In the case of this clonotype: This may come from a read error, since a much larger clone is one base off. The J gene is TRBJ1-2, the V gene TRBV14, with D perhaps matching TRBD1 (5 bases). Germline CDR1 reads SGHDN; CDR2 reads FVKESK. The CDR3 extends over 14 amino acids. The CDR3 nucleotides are TGTGCCAGCAGCCAGGGGCACCACCTCTATGGCTTCACCTTC. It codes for CASSQGHHLYGFTF.

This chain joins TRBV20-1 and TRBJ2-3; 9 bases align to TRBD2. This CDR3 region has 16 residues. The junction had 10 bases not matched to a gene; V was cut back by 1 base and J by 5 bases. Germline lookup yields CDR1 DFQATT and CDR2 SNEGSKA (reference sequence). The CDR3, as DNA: TGCAGTGCTAGAGGGGGAGCTAGCGGGGTGGTAGATACGCAGTATTTT. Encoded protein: CSARGGASGVVDTQYF.

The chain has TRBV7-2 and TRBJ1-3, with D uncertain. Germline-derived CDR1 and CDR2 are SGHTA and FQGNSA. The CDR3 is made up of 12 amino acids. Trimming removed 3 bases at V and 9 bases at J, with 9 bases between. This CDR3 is CASSFDVSTIYF. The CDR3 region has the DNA TGTGCCAGCAGCTTCGACGTTTCCACCATATATTTT. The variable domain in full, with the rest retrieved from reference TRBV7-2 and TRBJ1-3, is GAGVSQSPSNKVTEKGKDVELRCDPISGHTALYWYRQSLGQGLEFLIYFQGNSAPDKSGLPSDRFSAERTGGSVSTLTIQRTQQEDSAVYLCASSFDVSTIYFGEGSWLTVV.

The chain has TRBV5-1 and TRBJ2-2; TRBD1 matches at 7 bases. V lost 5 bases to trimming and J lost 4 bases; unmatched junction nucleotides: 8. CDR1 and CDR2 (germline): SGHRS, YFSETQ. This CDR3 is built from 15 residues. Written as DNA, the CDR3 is TGCGCCAGCAGGCTGACCACAGGGGTCACCGGGGAGCTGTTTTTT. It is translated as CASRLTTGVTGELFF. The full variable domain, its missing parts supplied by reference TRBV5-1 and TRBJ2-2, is KAGVTQTPRYLIKTRGQQVTLSCSPISGHRSVSWYQQTPGQGLQFLFEYFSETQRNKGNFPGRFSGRQFSNSRSEMNVSTLELGDSALYLCASRLTTGVTGELFFGEGSRLTVL.

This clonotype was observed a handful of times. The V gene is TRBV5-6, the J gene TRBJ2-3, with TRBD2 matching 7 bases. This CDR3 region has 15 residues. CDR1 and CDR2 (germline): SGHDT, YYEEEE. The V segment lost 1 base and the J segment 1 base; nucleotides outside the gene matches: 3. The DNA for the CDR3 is TGTGCCAGCAGCTTGAGTGGACTAGGCACAGATACGCAGTATTTT. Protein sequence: CASSLSGLGTDTQYF.

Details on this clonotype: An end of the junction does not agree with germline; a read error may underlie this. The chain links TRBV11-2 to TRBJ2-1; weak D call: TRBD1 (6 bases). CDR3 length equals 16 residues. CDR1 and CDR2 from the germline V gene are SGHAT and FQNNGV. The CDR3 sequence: CASSPAWGTTYNERFF. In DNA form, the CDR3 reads TGTGCCAGCAGTCCCGCTTGGGGGACAACTTACAATGAGCGGTTCTTC.

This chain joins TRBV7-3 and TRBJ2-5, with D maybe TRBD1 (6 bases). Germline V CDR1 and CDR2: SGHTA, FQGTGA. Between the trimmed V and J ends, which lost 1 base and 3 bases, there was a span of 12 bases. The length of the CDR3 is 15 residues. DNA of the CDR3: TGTGCCAGCAGCTTAAGGGTGGGGGCGGAAGAGACCCAGTACTTC. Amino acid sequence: CASSLRVGAEETQYF.

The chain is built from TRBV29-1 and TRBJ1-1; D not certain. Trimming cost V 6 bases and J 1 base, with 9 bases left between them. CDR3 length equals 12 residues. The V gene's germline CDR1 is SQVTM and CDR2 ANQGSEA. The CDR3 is CSVGRQNTEAFF. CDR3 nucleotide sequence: TGCAGCGTAGGACGGCAGAACACTGAAGCTTTCTTT.

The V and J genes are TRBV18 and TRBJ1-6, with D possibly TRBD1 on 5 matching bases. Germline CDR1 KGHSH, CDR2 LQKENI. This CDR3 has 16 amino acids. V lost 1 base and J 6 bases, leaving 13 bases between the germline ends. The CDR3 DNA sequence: TGTGCCAGCTCACCACGAGATGGGGGAAGTAATTCACCCCTCCACTTT. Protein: CASSPRDGGSNSPLHF.

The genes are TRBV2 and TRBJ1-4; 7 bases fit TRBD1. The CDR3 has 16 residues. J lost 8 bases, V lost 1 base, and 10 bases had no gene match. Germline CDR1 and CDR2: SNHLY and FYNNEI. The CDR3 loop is CASSEEEAGGREKLFF. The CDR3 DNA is TGTGCCAGCAGTGAAGAAGAGGCAGGGGGGAGGGAAAAACTGTTTTTT.

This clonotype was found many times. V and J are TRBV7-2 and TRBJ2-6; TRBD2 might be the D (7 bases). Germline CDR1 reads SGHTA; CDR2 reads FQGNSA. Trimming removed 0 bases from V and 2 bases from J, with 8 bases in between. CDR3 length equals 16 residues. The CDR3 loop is CASSLAGGPGANVLTF. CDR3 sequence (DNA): TGTGCCAGCAGCTTAGCGGGGGGGCCTGGGGCCAACGTCCTGACTTTC.

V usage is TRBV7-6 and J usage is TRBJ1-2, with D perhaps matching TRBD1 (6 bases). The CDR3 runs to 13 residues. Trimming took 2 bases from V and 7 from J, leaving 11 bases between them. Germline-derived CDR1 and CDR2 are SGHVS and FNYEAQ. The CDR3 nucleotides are TGTGCCAGCAGCTTAAGGGGGGAGGTTGGCTACACCTTC. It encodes CASSLRGEVGYTF.

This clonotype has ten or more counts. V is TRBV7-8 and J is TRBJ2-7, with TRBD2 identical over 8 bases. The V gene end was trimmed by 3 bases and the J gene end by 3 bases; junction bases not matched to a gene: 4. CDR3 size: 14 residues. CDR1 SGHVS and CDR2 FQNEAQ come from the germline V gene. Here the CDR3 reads CASSFAGTSYEQYF. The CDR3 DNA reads TGTGCCAGCAGCTTTGCCGGGACTAGCTACGAGCAGTACTTC.

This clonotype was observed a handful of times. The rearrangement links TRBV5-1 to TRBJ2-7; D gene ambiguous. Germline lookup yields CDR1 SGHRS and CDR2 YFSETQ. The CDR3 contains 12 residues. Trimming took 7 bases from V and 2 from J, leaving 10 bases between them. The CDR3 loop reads CASGSVPYEQYF. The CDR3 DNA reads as TGCGCCAGCGGGTCGGTACCCTACGAGCAGTACTTC.

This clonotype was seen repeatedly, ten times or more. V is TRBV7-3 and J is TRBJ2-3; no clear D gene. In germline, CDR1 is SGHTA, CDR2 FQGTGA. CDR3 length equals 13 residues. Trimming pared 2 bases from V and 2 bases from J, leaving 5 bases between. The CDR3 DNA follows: TGTGCCAGCAGCTTAGGAGTCACAGATACGCAGTATTTT. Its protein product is CASSLGVTDTQYF.

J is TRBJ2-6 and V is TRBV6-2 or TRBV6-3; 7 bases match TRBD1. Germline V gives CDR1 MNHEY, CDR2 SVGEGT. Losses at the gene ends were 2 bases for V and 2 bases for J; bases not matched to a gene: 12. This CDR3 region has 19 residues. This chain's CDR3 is CASSYLRDRRRPGANVLTF. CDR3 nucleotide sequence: TGTGCCAGCAGTTACCTCCGGGACAGACGTCGACCTGGGGCCAACGTCCTGACTTTC.

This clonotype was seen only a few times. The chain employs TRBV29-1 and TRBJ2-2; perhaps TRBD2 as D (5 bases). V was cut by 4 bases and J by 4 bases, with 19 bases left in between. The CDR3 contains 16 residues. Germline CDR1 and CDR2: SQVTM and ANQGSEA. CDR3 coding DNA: TGCAGCGTTGGCTTTATTAGGCTAGGAGGCACCGGGGAGCTGTTTTTT. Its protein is CSVGFIRLGGTGELFF.

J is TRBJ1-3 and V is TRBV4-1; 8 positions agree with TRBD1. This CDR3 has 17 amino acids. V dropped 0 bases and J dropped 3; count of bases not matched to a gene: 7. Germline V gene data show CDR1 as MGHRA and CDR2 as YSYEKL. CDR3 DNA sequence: TGCGCCAGCAGCCAAGACTCGGGCAGGGGGCTTGGAAACACCATATATTTT. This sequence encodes CASSQDSGRGLGNTIYF.